The next 24 T cell receptor beta chains were all read from a single sample in a study of blood T cell repertoires in COVID-19. Libraries were prepared by immunoSEQ multiplex PCR; TCRdb keeps only in-frame clonotypes and omits some of them. This sample carries 81,000 or so clones, 85% of them seen once, and the ten largest clones take around a tenth. Sequenced input: peripheral blood. These receptors all stem from a man aged 50 to 60 with COVID-19, enrolled during active disease.

The CDR3 loop reads CASSPKEGTGVRYTF. The CDR3 DNA sequence: TGTGCCAGCTCCCCTAAAGAAGGGACAGGGGTTCGCTACACCTTC. The chain couples TRBV18 to TRBJ1-2; 10 bases are shared with TRBD1. The CDR3 is made up of 15 amino acids. The V gene end was trimmed by 6 bases and the J gene end by 9 bases; junction bases not matched to a gene: 13. CDR1 and CDR2 (germline): KGHSH, LQKENI.

The J gene is TRBJ1-2, the V gene TRBV5-1; D is undetermined. The V and J ends lost 0 bases and 5 bases respectively, with 14 bases between them. The length of the CDR3 is 15 residues. Germline CDR1 and CDR2: SGHRS and YFSETQ. The CDR3 reads CASSLEPGLSYGYTF. CDR3 sequence (DNA): TGCGCCAGCAGCTTGGAACCGGGGTTATCTTATGGCTACACCTTC.

This clone has a handful of counts. The V gene is TRBV6-4, the J gene TRBJ2-1; D may be TRBD2 (5 bases). The CDR3 consists of 14 residues. Germline V gene data show CDR1 as MRHNA and CDR2 as SNTAGT. V gave up 3 bases and J gave up 1 base, with 7 bases separating them. The DNA for the CDR3 is TGTGCCAGCAGTGATGAGGGATCCTACAATGAGCAGTTCTTC. It encodes CASSDEGSYNEQFF.

The CDR3 nucleotides read TGTGCCAGTAGTAGCCGGGACAGAAACACCGGGGAGCTGTTTTTT. It codes for CASSSRDRNTGELFF. The rearrangement uses TRBV19 and TRBJ2-2, with 7 positions matching TRBD1. Germline lookup yields CDR1 LNHDA and CDR2 SQIVND (reference sequence). This CDR3 is built from 15 residues. V trimming: 4 bases; J trimming: 2 bases; junction bases outside the gene matches: 4.

The rearrangement uses TRBV25-1 and TRBJ1-3, with a tentative D call TRBD1 (5 bases). Trimming removed 7 bases from V and 0 bases from J, with 16 bases in between. The CDR3 extends over 16 amino acids. Germline CDR1 MGHDK, CDR2 SYGVNS. The CDR3 DNA is TGTGCCAGCACCCTCGGGGGGTCCAACTCTGGAAACACCATATATTTT. Protein product: CASTLGGSNSGNTIYF.

The chain links TRBV30 to TRBJ1-4; D is ambiguous. This CDR3 is 13 amino acids long. V lost 0 bases, J lost 7 bases, and 9 bases lay in between. The germline V gene encodes CDR1 GTSNPN and CDR2 SVGIG (reference sequence). CDR3 coding DNA: TGTGCCTGGAGTGTACGACCGGGTGAAAAACTGTTTTTT. Amino acid sequence: CAWSVRPGEKLFF.

V and J are TRBV6-2 or TRBV6-3 and TRBJ1-2; TRBD1 agrees at 10 bases. V trimming: 2 bases; J trimming: 13 bases; junction bases outside the gene matches: 4. This CDR3 has 12 residues. Germline V lookup: CDR1 MNHEY, CDR2 SVGEGT. The CDR3 nucleotides read TGTGCCAGCAGTTACCTGGGACAGGGGTCCACCTTC. Its protein product is CASSYLGQGSTF.

The rearrangement joins TRBV24-1 to TRBJ2-5, with D tentatively TRBD2 (6 bases). Germline CDR1 and CDR2: KGHDR and SFDVKD. This CDR3 spans 12 amino acids. Trimming stripped 12 bases from V and 5 bases from J, with 15 bases between. Here the CDR3 DNA reads TGTGCCGCAGGAGGGCCGGGGGAGACCCAGTACTTC. It is translated as CAAGGPGETQYF.

The chain combines TRBV6-5 with TRBJ2-5, with 8 bases aligning to TRBD2. CDR1 MNHEY and CDR2 SVGAGI come from the germline V gene. Unmatched junction bases numbered 3, after V lost 6 bases and J lost 3 bases. There are 13 residues in the CDR3. CDR3 nucleotide sequence: TGTGCCAGCAGGCGGGGACTAGAAGAGACCCAGTACTTC. Its protein product is CASRRGLEETQYF.

This sequence joins TRBV5-1 and TRBJ2-3; D is possibly TRBD1 (8 bases). CDR3 length: 15 amino acids. Germline V gene lookup returns CDR1 SGHRS and CDR2 YFSETQ. The CDR3 coding sequence is TGCGTAATGTGGACAGGGAGGGTCCCCACAGATACGCAGTATTTT. Translation: CVMWTGRVPTDTQYF.

This chain joins TRBV4-2 and TRBJ2-1, with 9 nucleotides matching TRBD2. Germline CDR1 and CDR2: LGHNA and YNFKEQ. J gave up 6 bases and V 0 bases, and 9 bases lay outside the gene matches. The CDR3 extends over 17 amino acids. CDR3 loop: CASSQDKASGIINEQFF. In DNA, the CDR3 is TGTGCCAGCAGCCAAGATAAGGCTAGCGGGATAATCAATGAGCAGTTCTTC.

V usage is TRBV30 and J usage is TRBJ1-2, with 10 bases aligning to TRBD1. With 0 bases clipped from V and 4 bases from J, the junction kept 5 bases outside the gene matches. The germline gives CDR1 GTSNPN, CDR2 SVGIG (reference sequence). CDR3 length equals 15 residues. CDR3 in DNA: TGTGCCTGGAGTGTAGAGGGACAGGGGTTCTATGGCTACACCTTC. Translated, it gives CAWSVEGQGFYGYTF.

The rearrangement links TRBV21-1 to TRBJ2-3; the tabulated D call, TRBD2, remains unverified against the DNA. TRBV21-1 is a recognized pseudogene. CDR3 size: 20 residues. The CDR3 DNA sequence: TGTGCCAGCAGCAAGATTGCCCCAAGTGGTAAGCGGGGGGCGGGAGATACGCAGTATTTT. Its protein product is CASSKIAPSGKRGAGDTQYF.

The genes are TRBV28 and TRBJ2-2; 11 nucleotides line up with TRBD2. CDR3 size: 16 residues. CDR1 is MDHEN and CDR2 is SYDVKM in the germline V gene. The trim removed 6 bases at V and 4 bases at J, leaving 7 bases unmatched. The CDR3: CASSRLAGMGTGELFF. CDR3 DNA: TGTGCCAGCAGCCGACTAGCGGGAATGGGCACCGGGGAGCTGTTTTTT.

The chain recombines TRBV30 with TRBJ1-1, with D tentatively TRBD1 (5 bases). The length of the CDR3 is 13 residues. V shed 2 bases and J shed 2 bases, with 9 bases lying between them. Germline loops: CDR1 GTSNPN, CDR2 SVGIG (reference sequence). The CDR3 DNA is TGTGCCTGGAGTAGGGGAAGAAACACTGAAGCTTTCTTT. Translating gives CAWSRGRNTEAFF.

The chain combines TRBV7-2 with TRBJ2-1; 10 bases align to TRBD2. CDR3 length: 15 residues. Per the germline V gene, CDR1 is SGHTA and CDR2 is FQGNSA. V lost 2 bases to trimming and J lost 7 bases; unmatched junction nucleotides: 5. Written as DNA, the CDR3 is TGTGCCAGCAGCTTACTAGCGGGAGTCGGTAATGAGCAGTTCTTC. This sequence encodes CASSLLAGVGNEQFF.

The chain is built from TRBV7-3 and TRBJ1-1; D remains ambiguous. Trimming left V 0 bases short and J 8 bases short, with 22 bases between. The CDR3 is 17 amino acids. Germline CDR1 SGHTA, CDR2 FQGTGA. The CDR3 DNA reads TGTGCCAGCAGCTTAACTGGGTCACGGTCGGGGTTTGGCGAAGCTTTCTTT. This translates into CASSLTGSRSGFGEAFF.

This clone has just a few counts. The sample holds other DNA sequences that translate to the same CDR3. The V and J genes are TRBV19 and TRBJ2-5, with 9 bases identical to TRBD1. CDR3 length equals 15 residues. V was pared by 1 base and J by 4 bases, with 4 bases of the junction left unmatched. Per germline, CDR1 LNHDA and CDR2 SQIVND (reference sequence). This CDR3 reads CASSIATGGRETQYF. CDR3 DNA sequence: TGTGCCAGTAGTATAGCGACAGGGGGGAGAGAGACCCAGTACTTC.

The chain is built from TRBV29-1 and TRBJ1-5; no clear D gene. This CDR3 comprises 13 residues. Trimming took 7 bases from V and 0 from J, leaving 10 bases between them. The germline gives CDR1 SQVTM, CDR2 ANQGSEA. For the CDR3, the DNA is TGCAGCGCTCAGTCCGATAGCAATCAGCCCCAGCATTTT. This codes for CSAQSDSNQPQHF.

In the case of this clone: The sample holds other DNA sequences that translate to the same CDR3. This chain links TRBV5-1 with TRBJ2-5; TRBD2 matches 8 bases. The CDR3 sequence is 13 residues long. V gave up 0 bases and J gave up 5 bases; unmatched junction bases: 0. Germline CDR1 is SGHRS and CDR2 is YFSETQ. The CDR3 sequence is CASSLAGGETQYF. CDR3 bases: TGCGCCAGCAGCTTGGCGGGGGGGGAGACCCAGTACTTC. Supplemented by reference TRBV5-1 and TRBJ2-5, the full variable domain reads KAGVTQTPRYLIKTRGQQVTLSCSPISGHRSVSWYQQTPGQGLQFLFEYFSETQRNKGNFPGRFSGRQFSNSRSEMNVSTLELGDSALYLCASSLAGGETQYFGPGTRLLVL.

This chain connects TRBV28 to TRBJ1-5, with D perhaps TRBD1 (5 bases). Germline assignment: CDR1 MDHEN and CDR2 SYDVKM. This CDR3 is built from 12 residues. The germline V and J ends were trimmed by 7 bases and 9 bases, with 13 bases remaining between them. The CDR3 reads CASIQERGPQHF. The CDR3 DNA follows: TGTGCCAGCATACAGGAAAGAGGGCCCCAGCATTTT.

The chain uses TRBV3-1 (or the pseudogene TRBV3-2) and TRBJ2-3, with 10 bases matching TRBD2. The V gene's germline CDR1 is LGHDT and CDR2 YNNKEL (reference sequence). The CDR3 covers 16 residues. V was pared by 5 bases and J by 4 bases, with 9 bases of the junction left unmatched. Here the CDR3 reads CASSDPLAGEADTQYF. The CDR3 region has the DNA TGTGCCAGCAGCGACCCGCTAGCGGGAGAGGCAGATACGCAGTATTTT.

V gene TRBV19 combines with J gene TRBJ2-4, with a weak D call TRBD1 (6 bases). CDR3 size: 15 residues. Trimming stripped 7 bases from V and 3 bases from J, with 16 bases between. Germline V CDR1 and CDR2: LNHDA, SQIVND (reference sequence). Here the CDR3 reads CASKPDRLGKNIQYF. In DNA form, the CDR3 reads TGTGCCAGTAAACCAGACAGGCTGGGCAAAAACATTCAGTACTTC.

J is TRBJ1-2 and V is TRBV4-1; no clear D. The germline V and J ends were trimmed by 4 bases and 1 base, with 7 bases remaining between them. This CDR3 is built from 13 residues. Germline CDR1 reads MGHRA; CDR2 reads YSYEKL. The CDR3 region has the DNA TGCGCCAGCAGCCCCCAGGTTAACTATGGCTACACCTTC. Protein product: CASSPQVNYGYTF.